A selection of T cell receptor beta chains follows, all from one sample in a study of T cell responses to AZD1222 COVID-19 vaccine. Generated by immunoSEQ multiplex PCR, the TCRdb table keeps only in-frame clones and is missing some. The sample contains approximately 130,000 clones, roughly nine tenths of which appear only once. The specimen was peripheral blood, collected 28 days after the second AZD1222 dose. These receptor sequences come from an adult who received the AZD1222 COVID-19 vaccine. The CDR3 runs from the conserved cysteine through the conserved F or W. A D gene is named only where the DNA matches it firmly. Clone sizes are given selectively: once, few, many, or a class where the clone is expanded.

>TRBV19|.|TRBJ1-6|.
TGTGCCACCCAACAGGGCTATTCCTTAAATTCACCCCTCCACTTT
CATQQGYSLNSPLHF
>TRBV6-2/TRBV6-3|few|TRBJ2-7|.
TGTGCCAGCAGTTCCCTAGGGGAGACGGTATACGAGCAGTACTTC
CASSSLGETVYEQYF
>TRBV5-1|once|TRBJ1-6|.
TGCGCCAGCAGCTTTGTGGGGGGCGAATCACCCCTCCACTTT
CASSFVGGESPLHF
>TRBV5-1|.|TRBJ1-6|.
TGCGCCAGCAGCCACTCCCGTGGGACCGATAATTCACCCCTCCACTTT
CASSHSRGTDNSPLHF
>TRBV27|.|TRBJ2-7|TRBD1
TGTGCCAGCAGGGTGACAGGGGGCCCCTACGAGCAGTACTTC
CASRVTGGPYEQYF
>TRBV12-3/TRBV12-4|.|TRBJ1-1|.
TGTGCCAGCAGTTTTTTGAACACTGAAGCTTTCTTT
CASSFLNTEAFF
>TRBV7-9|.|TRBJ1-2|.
TGTGCCAGCAGCTCCGAGGGGCCTGGCTACACCTTC
CASSSEGPGYTF
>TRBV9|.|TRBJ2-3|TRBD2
TGTGCCAGCAGCCCCGGACTAGCGGGGGCGGGAGATACGCAGTATTTT
CASSPGLAGAGDTQYF
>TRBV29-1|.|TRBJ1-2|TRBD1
TGCAGCGTTGAAGCCAACCCATTCGGACAGGGGGACTGGAACTATGGCTACACCTTC
CSVEANPFGQGDWNYGYTF
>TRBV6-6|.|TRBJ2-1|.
TGTGCCAGCAGTTACTCCAGAGGAGTAGCGCCCGGTGAGCAGTTCTTC
CASSYSRGVAPGEQFF
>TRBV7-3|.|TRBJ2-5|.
TGTGCCAGCAGCTCTACAGGGAATGACCAAGAGACCCAGTACTTC
CASSSTGNDQETQYF
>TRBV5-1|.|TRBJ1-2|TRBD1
TGCGCCAGCAGCTTGGATCCAGGACAGGGAGTTTCTGGCTACACCTTC
CASSLDPGQGVSGYTF
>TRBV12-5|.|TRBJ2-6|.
TGTGCTAGTGGCCCGGGCCGTTCTGGGGCCAACGTCCTGACTTTC
CASGPGRSGANVLTF
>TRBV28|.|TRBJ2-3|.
TGTGCCAGCAGTGCCGCTGGCACAGATACGCAGTATTTT
CASSAAGTDTQYF
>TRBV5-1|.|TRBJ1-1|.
TGCGCCAGCAGCCAACCTGCAGGGATCGGGAACACTGAAGCTTTCTTT
CASSQPAGIGNTEAFF
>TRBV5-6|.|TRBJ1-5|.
TGTGCCAGCAGCTTTTTCCAGGGTAGTAGCAATCAGCCCCAGCATTTT
CASSFFQGSSNQPQHF
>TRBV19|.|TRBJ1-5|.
TGTGCCAGTACCCCCTCGGGGGGCATGACCCGCCAGCCCCAGCATTTT
CASTPSGGMTRQPQHF
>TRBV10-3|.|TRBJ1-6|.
TGTGCCACACGGGAGTTGCTGACACCCCTCCACTTT
CATRELLTPLHF
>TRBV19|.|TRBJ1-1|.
TGTGCCAGTAGTAGAGAAACAGGTGAAGCTTTCTTT
CASSRETGEAFF
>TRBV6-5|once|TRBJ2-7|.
TGTGCCAGCAGTTCCGGGCCGACCTCCTACGAGCAGTACTTC
CASSSGPTSYEQYF
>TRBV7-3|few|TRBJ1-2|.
TGTGCCAGCAGCCCACAGGGACCCCCACGCGCTAACTATGGCTACACCTTC
CASSPQGPPRANYGYTF
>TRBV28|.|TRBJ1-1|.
TGTGCCAGCAGGGGCGGTTGGGGCAACACTGAAGCTTTCTTT
CASRGGWGNTEAFF
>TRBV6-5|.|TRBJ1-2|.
TGTGCCAGCAGCCCCAGGCTCTTGGATGGCTACACCTTC
CASSPRLLDGYTF